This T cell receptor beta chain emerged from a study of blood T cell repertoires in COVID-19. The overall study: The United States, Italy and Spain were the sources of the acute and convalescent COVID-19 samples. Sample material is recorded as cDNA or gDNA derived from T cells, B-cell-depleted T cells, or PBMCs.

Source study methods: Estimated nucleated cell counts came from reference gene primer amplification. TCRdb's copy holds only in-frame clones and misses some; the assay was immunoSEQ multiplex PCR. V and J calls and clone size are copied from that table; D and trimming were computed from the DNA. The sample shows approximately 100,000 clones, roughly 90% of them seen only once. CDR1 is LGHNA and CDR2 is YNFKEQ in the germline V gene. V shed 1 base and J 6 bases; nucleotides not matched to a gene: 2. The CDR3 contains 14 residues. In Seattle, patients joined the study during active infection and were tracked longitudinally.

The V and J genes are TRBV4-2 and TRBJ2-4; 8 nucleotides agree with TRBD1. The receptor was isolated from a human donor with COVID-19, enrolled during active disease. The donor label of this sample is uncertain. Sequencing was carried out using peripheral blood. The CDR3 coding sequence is TGTGCCAGCAGCCAAGGGACAGGGCCAAACATTCAGTACTTC. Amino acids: CASSQGTGPNIQYF.